This TCR beta chain was identified during a study of sequential checkpoint blockade in melanoma. Documented treatment: randomized to nivolumab then ipilimumab (arm A) or the reverse (arm B). TCRdb's table, derived via immunoSEQ multiplex PCR, lists solely in-frame clones and lacks some. This table has 15,000 to 20,000 clones, roughly 70% appearing once. The CDR3 length is 12 residues. CDR1 is SGHRS, CDR2 YFSETQ, per germline. The germline V and J ends were trimmed by 1 base and 5 bases, with 6 bases remaining between them. Sequenced here: CD8+ T cells sorted from blood (inferred from file names), sampled from a patient given nivolumab and ipilimumab in sequence. The chain recombines TRBV5-1 with TRBJ1-1; no clear D. The TCR sequence derives from a human donor with melanoma. The CDR3 coding sequence is TGCGCCAGCAGCTTGCGGGGAACTGAAGCTTTCTTT. This sequence encodes CASSLRGTEAFF.